This T cell receptor (beta chain) was sequenced for a study of cytomegalovirus exposure and HLA in healthy donors (dated by TCRdb to 2016 to 2017). Regarding the complete study: An earlier analysis of approximately 550 of the donors reported 250 to 300 Gb of sequence data and roughly 110 million unique TCR beta sequences from 150 million to 200 million T cells. Around 330 gigabases of sequencing data and about 92 million unique TCR sequences made up an early release that covered approximately 650 HLA-typed donors. Of the roughly 400 genotyped donors, about 84% fell in the genetic ancestry cluster associated with self-reported Caucasian donors. The study was designed to test whether signatures of past pathogen exposure could be identified by cataloging public T cell receptors. The study used immunosequencing to profile the T cell repertoires of hundreds of subjects and linked those repertoires to cytomegalovirus serostatus. A separate validation cohort of over a hundred different subjects was used in addition to the roughly 640-subject first cohort. To predict cytomegalovirus infection status, the study combined high-throughput TCR immunosequencing, statistical association of individual TCRs with disease status, and machine learning. To study patterns of TCR occurrence, a later analysis re-analyzed previously published TCR beta repertoires from more than 550 donors and added high-resolution HLA genotyping. Rather than using new phenotypic data, the later analysis identified candidate immune exposures from TCR beta sequences and from how often those sequences occurred across donors. An earlier analysis of some 500 of the donors applied high-throughput TCR beta sequencing to assess whether each TCR beta V gene segment acted as functional or pseudogenic. Donor age, sex, ethnicity and CMV serostatus were compiled together with the repertoire data. In a later genetic analysis, genome-wide SNP genotypes for about three fifths of the roughly 670 donors were used, and that subset was treated as a discovery cohort. Every repertoire in the discovery cohort had been generated on one and the same sequencing platform. Both class I and class II loci were covered by HLA typing, at four-digit resolution. The number of typed donors differed by locus: about 620-640 for A, B, C, DRB1 and DQB1; approximately 530 for DQA1; approximately 600 for DPA1; and some 430 for DPB1. Roughly five DR-DQ haplotypes were treated as single units for association and clustering because of strong linkage in the cohort. On average, roughly 250,000 unique TCR beta nucleotide sequences were sequenced per donor among 398 genotyped donors of the cohort, with roughly 20% of those sequences being non-productive. Overall study outcomes, separate from this receptor: In a later analysis, several top co-occurrence clusters were reported to appear linked to parvovirus B19, influenza, CMV and Epstein-Barr virus. In an earlier analysis of roughly 560 of the donors, most TCR beta V segments were observed in productive rearrangements about 87% or about 30% of the time, broadly matching IMGT annotations. The classifier was reported to diagnose cytomegalovirus status with high specificity and sensitivity in both the original and validation cohorts. An association between a missense DCLRE1C variant and V-gene and J-gene trimming of TCR beta chains was found in a later genetic analysis and replicated in an independent cohort. Compared with the roughly 710-donor mean, donors in an Asian-associated ancestry cluster had fewer N-insertions in productive TCRs, according to a later genetic analysis. A later analysis found that most CMV-associated TCR beta chains appeared HLA-restricted, with HLA associations seemingly driven largely by CMV exposure. Most TCR sequences were observed very rarely across donors, whereas some public TCRs were present in many individuals. A cluster of highly shared sequence variants was judged likely to be a technical artifact of the sequencing pipeline. A few of the identified cytomegalovirus-associated TCR beta chains were confirmed in vitro to be specific for cytomegalovirus antigens. For the cohort, immune exposure information was limited to CMV serostatus. The study gave a list of some 150 TCR beta chains associated with cytomegalovirus. A later analysis found that HLA-associated TCR beta chains were more clonally expanded and had lower generation probabilities than equally common non-associated chains. Because HLA typing was missing for some donors at each locus, association tests included only the typed subset. Presence/absence analyses assumed roughly uniform sequencing depth across donors, an assumption that may not hold. It was suggested by the authors that the approach could potentially be generalized to other disease states and immunological phenotypes. Some IMGT-functional V segments, including TRBV6-2 and TRBV6-3, could not be told apart with the 87-base-pair reads, so those segments were excluded. The earlier analysis of nearly 600 of the donors excluded over 15 rarely observed V segments, including chromosome 9 orphons, because counts were too low. When HLA alleles, especially DR and DQ, strongly co-occurred, attributing TCR associations to individual alleles was difficult. The cohort was sequenced for TCR beta chains only, and without alpha or paired-chain data the features that could be detected were limited. In a later analysis, the rate of TCR association differed among HLA loci, with DRB1 alleles having the most associated TCRs and HLA-C alleles having the fewest. Linkage disequilibrium might explain the correlated functional status among segregating V segments, but an unknown experimental factor could not be excluded. At a false discovery rate of 0.05, a later analysis linked under 20,000 TCR beta sequences to specific HLA alleles. A further reported finding was that TCR beta sequences accurately predicted the HLA-A and HLA-B alleles for most subjects in the first cohort.

Library method: the immunoSEQ multiplex PCR assay. The multiplex PCR relied on a mix of 60 forward primers for TCR Vbeta segments and 13 reverse primers for TCR Jbeta segments. The CDR3 region of rearranged TCR beta genes was amplified from genomic DNA with a multiplex PCR assay. Amplified TCR beta libraries were sequenced as 87-base-pair reads on the Illumina HiSeq System. Per the original workflow: A later analysis counted some 74 million unique TCR beta chains across the 666 repertoires, and roughly 9.9 million of these chains were shared by at least two donors. Raw reads were error-corrected and collapsed into unique sequences with a nearest-neighbor algorithm that merged closely related sequences to remove PCR and sequencing errors. Alignment of CDR3 sequences to IMGT reference sequences was used to assign V, D and J gene segments. For a sequence to be retained, a match of at least six nucleotides was required to both a V gene segment and a J gene segment. A rearrangement was called productive if the CDR3 had no stop codons and remained in frame with V and J, and every other rearrangement was called non-productive. CDR3 was defined by IMGT convention, running from the second conserved V-encoded cysteine to the conserved J-encoded phenylalanine. The earlier analysis of some 550 of the donors excluded any sequence lacking an unambiguous match to a single V gene segment. In an earlier analysis of almost 600 of the donors, a V segment was called functional when productive rearrangements were above 56.7%, and segregating when the standard deviation between donors exceeded 5%. A statistical classification framework was developed to diagnose cytomegalovirus status using the catalog of TCR beta chain sequences. A later analysis assigned V and J genes by comparing TCR nucleotide sequences with IMGT/GENE-DB human TR gene sequences. In a later analysis, CDR3 sequences and most-parsimonious VDJ recombination scenarios were assigned using the TCRdist pipeline. In a later analysis, each TCR beta chain was defined by its CDR3 amino acid sequence together with its V-gene family, and reads lacking a unique V-gene family were excluded. A later analysis removed roughly 590 highly shared, low-generation-probability nucleotide sequences to deal with suspected cross-contamination and a sequencing artifact. A later analysis calculated a clonal expansion index for each public chain from normalized within-repertoire ranks of inferred template counts. In a later analysis, generation probabilities were computed using a VDJ recombination model fitted to out-of-frame rearrangements, and the results were checked against IGoR. Hypergeometric tests were used in a later analysis to score TCR-TCR, TCR-HLA and TCR-CMV co-occurrence, with a repertoire-size bias correction applied to the TCR pairs. A later analysis estimated false discovery rates by permuting HLA or CMV assignments 20 times. In a later analysis, co-occurring TCRs were grouped using DBSCAN, and TCRdist sequence similarity was added for clustering within HLA-allele-positive subsets. For co-occurrence clustering, repertoires with fewer than 30,000 or more than 120,000 public chains were excluded, along with five repertoires with anomalous nucleotide sharing. TCRdb retrieved this table from immuneACCESS and kept in-frame rearrangements only. Not all clones are present; in checked studies, unresolved V genes account for under half, and no reason is known for the remainder. Clone size and V and J calls were adopted from that table, with D and trimming inferred from the DNA. This sample gives 150,000 to 200,000 clones in total; roughly three quarters of them show up just once. Of the sample, 1.6% falls within the top ten clones.

About this clone: Its antigen remains unidentified. No much larger clone is present one base from it, and per-base qualities are unavailable.

The cohort was made up of approximately 670 healthy bone marrow donors. At the time of sampling, every cohort member was nominally healthy, though immune exposures that went unrecorded were likely present. The donor was CMV seronegative and was included in the group of 352 seronegative cohort members. Every donor gave a peripheral blood sample, and the peripheral blood mononuclear cells from that sample were used for TCR beta sequencing. Genomic DNA extraction from the blood cell samples was performed with the Qiagen DNeasy Blood Extraction Kit. From cysteine to phenylalanine, the CDR3 is 16 amino acids long. The read is trimmed to its CDR3 DNA, 48 bases read in frame from base 1. The germline V gene encodes CDR1 MDHEN and CDR2 SYDVKM. Trimming at the junction amounts to 4 bases on V and 0 bases on J, and the germline ends lie 13 bases apart.

This TCR was recovered from a woman aged 50 to 60 in good health and CMV-seronegative. Material: PBMCs. Recombination linked TRBV28 to TRBJ1-3, and perhaps TRBD1 as D gene, on 5 matching bases. The DNA is as follows: TGTGCCAGCAGTTCTCCTGGGGCCATCTCTGGAAACACCATATATTTT. Translated, this gives CASSSPGAISGNTIYF.